Listed here are 30 T cell receptor beta chains from one sample, sequenced in a study of blood T cell repertoires in COVID-19. Generated by immunoSEQ multiplex PCR, the TCRdb table keeps only in-frame clones and is missing some. The sample holds approximately 270,000 clones, about nine tenths seen once. The source material was PBMCs or T cells enriched from blood (not recorded which). These receptors were taken from a woman between 25 and 40 years old with acute COVID-19.

This clone came up once. The chain links TRBV19 to TRBJ2-1; D perhaps matches TRBD2 (5 bases). The germline V gene encodes CDR1 LNHDA and CDR2 SQIVND (reference sequence). Trimming left V 4 bases short and J 9 bases short, with 16 bases between. This CDR3 spans 14 amino acids. The chain's CDR3 is CASSTPYMAGEQFF. CDR3 in DNA: TGTGCCAGTAGTACCCCCTACATGGCGGGTGAGCAGTTCTTC. The full variable domain, in which reference TRBV19 and TRBJ2-1 provide the parts outside the CDR3, is DGGITQSPKYLFRKEGQNVTLSCEQNLNHDAMYWYRQDPGQGLRLIYYSQIVNDFQKGDIAEGYSVSREKKESFPLTVTSAQKNPTAFYLCASSTPYMAGEQFFGPGTRLTVL.

The chain has TRBV27 and TRBJ1-6; D may be TRBD1 (5 bases). Germline lookup yields CDR1 MNHEY and CDR2 SMNVEV (reference sequence). The V gene lost 8 bases and the J gene lost 7 bases, with 18 bases spanning the gap. The CDR3 has 15 residues. This CDR3 is CASGAGRRENSPLHF. The CDR3 bases are TGTGCCAGCGGGGCCGGGCGGCGGGAAAATTCACCCCTCCACTTT.

The gene calls are TRBV5-1 and TRBJ1-3; D unresolved. Germline CDR1 and CDR2: SGHRS and YFSETQ. The CDR3 is 14 amino acids. Trimming stripped 0 bases from V and 4 bases from J, with 8 bases between. The CDR3 sequence: CASSLVAGGNTIYF. CDR3 nucleotide sequence: TGCGCCAGCAGCTTGGTGGCAGGAGGAAACACCATATATTTT. The full variable domain, with the rest looked up from reference TRBV5-1 and TRBJ1-3, is KAGVTQTPRYLIKTRGQQVTLSCSPISGHRSVSWYQQTPGQGLQFLFEYFSETQRNKGNFPGRFSGRQFSNSRSEMNVSTLELGDSALYLCASSLVAGGNTIYFGEGSWLTVV.

This chain links TRBV7-2 with TRBJ2-7; a weak D match, TRBD2 (6 bases). Trimming removed 2 bases from V and 3 bases from J, with 17 bases in between. This CDR3 region has 16 residues. From germline, CDR1 is SGHTA and CDR2 FQGNSA. The CDR3 region is CASSLSGSGNFYEQYF. CDR3 bases: TGTGCCAGCAGCTTATCTGGTAGCGGTAACTTCTACGAGCAGTACTTC.

The chain couples TRBV9 to TRBJ2-1; 7 bases agree with TRBD2. The CDR3 is 13 amino acids. Germline CDR1 and CDR2: SGDLS and YYNGEE. V dropped 3 bases and J dropped 6; count of bases not matched to a gene: 3. CDR3 DNA: TGTGCCAGCAGCGCGCGGGAGTTCAATGAGCAGTTCTTC. It encodes CASSAREFNEQFF.

Only one count was recorded for this clone. CDR3 nucleotide sequence: TGTGCCAGCAGTTCCGGGACAGCTGGAAACACCATATATTTT. Protein: CASSSGTAGNTIYF. The rearrangement links TRBV6-5 to TRBJ1-3, with 7 positions matching TRBD1. Trimming at V came to 4 bases and at J to 2 bases, leaving 2 bases not matched to a gene. This CDR3 has 14 residues. In germline, CDR1 is MNHEY, CDR2 SVGAGI.

The CDR3 loop is CASSPDRAVDTQYF. DNA of the CDR3: TGTGCCAGTAGTCCAGACAGGGCGGTAGATACGCAGTATTTT. The chain has TRBV19 and TRBJ2-3, with 7 positions matching TRBD1. Per the germline V gene, CDR1 is LNHDA and CDR2 is SQIVND (reference sequence). This CDR3 region has 14 residues. Trimming at V came to 5 bases and at J to 5 bases, leaving 7 bases not matched to a gene.

This rearrangement joins TRBV7-2 to TRBJ2-3; the match to TRBD2 covers 12 bases. Germline lookup yields CDR1 SGHTA and CDR2 FQGNSA. The V segment lost 5 bases and the J segment 4 bases; nucleotides outside the gene matches: 10. The CDR3 is 17 amino acids. CDR3 sequence reads: CASSRNGLAGQADTQYF. The DNA of the CDR3 is TGTGCCAGCAGCCGCAATGGACTAGCGGGACAGGCAGATACGCAGTATTTT.

The chain recombines TRBV28 with TRBJ2-5; D perhaps matches TRBD2 (5 bases). The CDR3 length is 15 residues. Deletions cut 3 bases from V and 2 bases from J, with 13 bases between. Germline V gene data show CDR1 as MDHEN and CDR2 as SYDVKM. The CDR3 protein is CASSFDAGIQETQYF. The CDR3, as DNA: TGTGCCAGCAGTTTCGACGCCGGGATTCAAGAGACCCAGTACTTC.

The chain recombines TRBV13 with TRBJ2-7, with TRBD2 matching 10 bases. This CDR3 comprises 18 residues. The V gene's germline CDR1 is PRHDT and CDR2 FYEKMQ (reference sequence). With V trimmed by 5 bases and J by 6 bases, 19 bases remained unmatched. CDR3 DNA sequence: TGTGCCAGCAGCCCCCCGGGAGTGAGCGGGAGGGCCTTCGGCGAGCAGTACTTC. It is translated as CASSPPGVSGRAFGEQYF.

This clone was detected only a few times. The rearrangement joins TRBV19 to TRBJ2-3, with D possibly TRBD2 on 6 matching bases. Germline CDR1 reads LNHDA; CDR2 reads SQIVND (reference sequence). Trimming stripped 4 bases from V and 0 bases from J, with 14 bases between. The CDR3 covers 16 residues. Written as DNA, the CDR3 is TGTGCCAGTAGTAGGACTACATTATCTAGCACAGATACGCAGTATTTT. Translated: CASSRTTLSSTDTQYF.

The J gene is TRBJ2-2, the V gene TRBV5-1; D uncertain. V lost 3 bases and J 3 bases, leaving 12 bases between the germline ends. The CDR3 length is 15 residues. In germline, CDR1 is SGHRS, CDR2 YFSETQ. For the CDR3, the DNA is TGCGCCAGCAGCTCGCGAGCGCTGGACACCGGGGAGCTGTTTTTT. This codes for CASSSRALDTGELFF.

Notes on this clone: Other DNA sequences of this sample code for an identical CDR3. The rearrangement joins TRBV18 to TRBJ1-5, with D maybe TRBD1 (5 bases). The CDR3 has 13 amino acids. Trimming removed 2 bases from V and 5 bases from J, with 7 bases in between. Germline CDR1 reads KGHSH; CDR2 reads LQKENI. DNA for the CDR3: TGTGCCAGCTCACCAGGAGGGGATCAGCCCCAGCATTTT. Its protein is CASSPGGDQPQHF. Full variable domain (missing parts from reference TRBV18 and TRBJ1-5): NAGVMQNPRHLVRRRGQEARLRCSPMKGHSHVYWYRQLPEEGLKFMVYLQKENIIDESGMPKERFSAEFPKEGPSILRIQQVVRGDSAAYFCASSPGGDQPQHFGDGTRLSIL.

The chain uses TRBV2 and TRBJ2-5; 7 positions agree with TRBD2. Losses at the gene ends were 7 bases for V and 5 bases for J; bases not matched to a gene: 13. The CDR3 runs 15 residues. Looked up from germline, CDR1 is SNHLY and CDR2 is FYNNEI. The CDR3 protein is CASTPGGVVGETQYF. The CDR3 DNA is TGTGCCAGCACCCCGGGGGGAGTGGTAGGGGAGACCCAGTACTTC.

The chain recombines TRBV12-5 with TRBJ2-1, with D possibly matching TRBD1 (6 bases). The V gene lost 5 bases and the J gene lost 14 bases, with 16 bases spanning the gap. This CDR3 is 12 amino acids long. The V gene's germline CDR1 is LGHNT and CDR2 FRNRAP. CDR3 region: CASGLDRFMKFF. CDR3 coding DNA: TGTGCTAGTGGTCTCGACAGGTTCATGAAGTTCTTC.

V is TRBV7-3 and J is TRBJ2-1; 10 bases match TRBD2. From germline, CDR1 is SGHTA and CDR2 FQGTGA. This CDR3 is 15 amino acids long. Trimming at V came to 2 bases and at J to 12 bases, leaving 10 bases not matched to a gene. CDR3 protein: CASSLVAGGPQGQFF. Here the CDR3 DNA reads TGTGCCAGCAGCTTAGTAGCGGGAGGTCCTCAGGGGCAGTTCTTC.

This rearrangement joins TRBV6-2 or TRBV6-3 to TRBJ1-1; TRBD1 might be the D (5 bases). V lost 0 bases, J lost 3 bases, and 17 bases lay in between. Germline-derived CDR1 and CDR2 are MNHEY and SVGEGT. This CDR3 is built from 17 residues. For the CDR3, the DNA is TGTGCCAGCAGTTACTCGTGGGGCGGAAGAATATACACTGAAGCTTTCTTT. This translates into CASSYSWGGRIYTEAFF.

The chain couples TRBV7-8 to TRBJ2-5; D perhaps matches TRBD2 (5 bases). This CDR3 contains 13 residues. V lost 5 bases and J 11 bases, leaving 18 bases between the germline ends. Germline loops: CDR1 SGHVS, CDR2 FQNEAQ. CDR3 coding DNA: TGTGCCAGCAGCCCCACGGGATATGGAACTCAGTACTTC. It yields the protein CASSPTGYGTQYF.

This sequence joins TRBV3-1 (or the pseudogene TRBV3-2) and TRBJ1-4, with D perhaps matching TRBD1 (5 bases). The ends were cut back, 0 bases at V and 8 bases at J, with 16 bases in the middle. The CDR3 is 16 amino acids. Germline V gives CDR1 LGHDT, CDR2 YNNKEL (reference sequence). The CDR3 bases are TGTGCCAGCAGCCAAGATCTCCAGCAGGGTCAAGAAAAACTGTTTTTT. It specifies CASSQDLQQGQEKLFF.

As for this clone: Other DNA sequences in the same sample also yield this CDR3. The rearrangement links TRBV5-1 to TRBJ2-7; 9 bases are shared with TRBD1. The CDR3 loop spans 15 amino acids. The germline V gene encodes CDR1 SGHRS and CDR2 YFSETQ. The trim removed 4 bases at V and 1 base at J, leaving 6 bases unmatched. This chain's CDR3 is CASSPGGTGSYEQYF. The CDR3 DNA sequence: TGCGCCAGCAGCCCCGGAGGGACAGGGTCCTACGAGCAGTACTTC.

The chain recombines TRBV28 with TRBJ1-1, with D perhaps TRBD1 (6 bases). Trimming shortened V by 6 bases and J by 6 bases, and 17 bases separated the two germline ends. The length of the CDR3 is 14 residues. The V gene's germline CDR1 is MDHEN and CDR2 SYDVKM. CDR3: CASREQGLRAEAFF. DNA of the CDR3: TGTGCCAGCAGGGAACAGGGCCTAAGGGCTGAAGCTTTCTTT.

This rearrangement joins TRBV28 to TRBJ2-3; D might be TRBD2 (6 bases). Per germline, CDR1 MDHEN and CDR2 SYDVKM. V lost 6 bases and J 6 bases, leaving 16 bases between the germline ends. The CDR3 runs to 14 residues. The chain's CDR3 is CASRGLAVYDTQYF. The CDR3 DNA sequence: TGTGCCAGCAGGGGTTTAGCGGTTTACGATACGCAGTATTTT.

The chain carries TRBV14 and TRBJ2-2, with D possibly being TRBD2 (5 bases). Germline CDR1 is SGHDN and CDR2 is FVKESK. CDR3 length equals 16 residues. V lost 4 bases to trimming and J lost 4 bases, with 16 bases between them. DNA of the CDR3: TGTGCCAGCAGCCTTAGACACCTTGAGGGCACCGGGGAGCTGTTTTTT. The encoded protein is CASSLRHLEGTGELFF.

The chain combines TRBV27 with TRBJ2-2; TRBD2 might be the D (6 bases). There are 19 residues in the CDR3. V lost 3 bases, J lost 9 bases, and 29 bases lay in between. Per the germline V gene, CDR1 is MNHEY and CDR2 is SMNVEV (reference sequence). The CDR3 region is CASSFHRSLQDYTFRELFF. CDR3 DNA sequence: TGTGCCAGCAGTTTTCATCGATCATTACAGGACTATACGTTCCGGGAGCTGTTTTTT.

This sequence joins TRBV27 and TRBJ2-7; unclear D gene. Germline-derived CDR1 and CDR2 are MNHEY and SMNVEV (reference sequence). V lost 2 bases to trimming and J lost 5 bases, with 10 bases between them. This CDR3 region has 13 residues. CDR3 loop: CASSLTSVHEQYF. In DNA, the CDR3 is TGTGCCAGCAGTTTAACCAGCGTCCACGAGCAGTACTTC.

V and J are TRBV29-1 and TRBJ1-2; weak D call: TRBD1 (6 bases). The CDR3 has 12 residues. The V and J ends lost 3 bases and 8 bases respectively, with 13 bases between them. The V gene's germline CDR1 is SQVTM and CDR2 ANQGSEA. For the CDR3, the DNA is TGCAGCGTTGACCAGGGGCCGGGCGGCTACACCTTC. Amino acid sequence: CSVDQGPGGYTF.

The chain carries TRBV7-6 and TRBJ2-6, with 9 positions matching TRBD1. Looked up from germline, CDR1 is SGHVS and CDR2 is FNYEAQ. The CDR3 is 18 amino acids. Trimming cost V 1 base and J 0 bases; bases outside gene matches: 4. CDR3 residues: CASSLVGQGRSGANVLTF. CDR3 bases: TGTGCCAGCAGCTTAGTGGGACAGGGCCGCTCTGGGGCCAACGTCCTGACTTTC.

As to this clone: Other DNA sequences in this specimen translate into the identical CDR3. V and J are TRBV7-2 and TRBJ2-3; 10 bases map to TRBD2. Germline CDR1 and CDR2: SGHTA and FQGNSA. The CDR3 runs 15 residues. V shed 0 bases, J shed 4 bases, and the junction held 1 base outside the gene matches. CDR3 nucleotide sequence: TGTGCCAGCAGCTTAGCGGGACTAGCGTCAGATACGCAGTATTTT. This encodes CASSLAGLASDTQYF.

The rearrangement links TRBV19 to TRBJ2-5; 7 bases are shared with TRBD2. The germline V gene encodes CDR1 LNHDA and CDR2 SQIVND (reference sequence). The CDR3 is 13 amino acids. Germline trimming cut 4 bases from V and 2 bases from J; bases unmatched to any gene: 1. In nucleotides, the CDR3 is TGTGCCAGTAGTAATAGCGGGCAAGAGACCCAGTACTTC. Its protein product is CASSNSGQETQYF.

This clone has a single count. The V call is TRBV27, the J call TRBJ2-1, with 12 bases fitting TRBD2. Germline CDR1 MNHEY, CDR2 SMNVEV (reference sequence). Trimming cost V 8 bases and J 0 bases; bases outside gene matches: 11. CDR3 size: 18 residues. The CDR3 DNA reads TGTGCCAGCTCAACTAGCGGGGGGATACTCAGCTCCTACAATGAGCAGTTCTTC. This gives the protein CASSTSGGILSSYNEQFF.